This T cell receptor (beta chain) comes out of a study of blood T cells in healthy people across ages. This CDR3 spans 12 amino acids. The germline V gene has CDR1 SEHNR and CDR2 FQNEAQ (reference sequence). Deletions cut 5 bases from V and 15 bases from J, with 17 bases between. It was with a sample-barcoded 5' primer and a J-beta primer mix that a second PCR of about 7 to 12 cycles was run. A single record per CDR3 protein comes from TCRdb applying MiXCR to the 5' RACE reads. The sample lists some 1.5 million distinct CDR3 sequences, about 30% occurring once. The sample comprised blood. The gene calls are TRBV7-9 and TRBJ2-1, with D possibly TRBD1 on 6 matching bases. The clonotype was recovered from a woman aged 25 to 39 in good health. The CDR3 loop is CASSLDTGSMFF. The CDR3 DNA reads TGTGCCAGCAGCCTGGATACAGGGAGTATGTTCTTC. Combining the CDR3 with reference TRBV7-9 and TRBJ2-1 gives the whole variable domain DTGVSQNPRHKITKRGQNVTFRCDPISEHNRLYWYRQTLGQGPEFLTYFQNEAQLEKSRLLSDRFSAERPKGSFSTLEIQRTEQGDSAMYLCASSLDTGSMFFGPGTRLTVL.